The 28 T cell receptor beta chains below all came from one sample that was sequenced in a study of cytomegalovirus exposure and HLA in healthy donors. Use of 60 Vbeta and 13 Jbeta primers characterized the PCR. The protocol was immunoSEQ multiplex PCR, while the TCRdb copy is restricted to in-frame clones and leaves out a portion. The table has 120,000 to 150,000 clones, around 75% seen once; the top ten hold roughly 2%. The sample comprised PBMCs. The origin of the receptors is a woman aged 35 to 49 in good health and CMV-seronegative.

V gene TRBV5-4 combines with J gene TRBJ2-3; TRBD2 matches at 8 bases. The CDR3 consists of 16 residues. Per germline, CDR1 SGHNT and CDR2 YYREEE (reference sequence). With V trimmed by 3 bases and J by 4 bases, 10 bases remained unmatched. CDR3 in amino acids: CASSSPTGGVSDTQYF. The CDR3 nucleotides read TGTGCCAGCAGCTCTCCCACCGGGGGGGTTTCAGATACGCAGTATTTT.

This clone appeared a few times. The rearrangement joins TRBV5-1 to TRBJ2-7; TRBD2 might be the D (6 bases). V was clipped by 0 bases and J by 1 base, with 11 bases between them. The germline CDR1 and CDR2 sequences are SGHRS and YFSETQ. The CDR3 covers 15 residues. This CDR3 is CASSLAPGSSYEQYF. The DNA for the CDR3 is TGCGCCAGCAGCTTGGCTCCCGGGAGTTCCTACGAGCAGTACTTC.

The gene calls are TRBV7-2 and TRBJ1-2; 7 bases are shared with TRBD1. This CDR3 is built from 15 residues. Looked up from germline, CDR1 is SGHTA and CDR2 is FQGNSA. Trimming cost V 5 bases and J 6 bases; bases outside gene matches: 12. The CDR3 loop is CASSAYYRGEDGYTF. The CDR3 coding sequence is TGTGCCAGCAGCGCATACTACAGGGGAGAGGATGGCTACACCTTC.

The V gene is TRBV6-6, the J gene TRBJ2-7; 7 nucleotides agree with TRBD1. From germline, CDR1 is MNHNY and CDR2 SVGAGI (reference sequence). The CDR3 sequence is 13 residues long. The V and J ends lost 8 bases and 0 bases, in that order; junction bases with no gene match: 4. CDR3: CASGGQFSYEQYF. The CDR3 coding sequence is TGTGCCAGCGGGGGACAGTTCTCCTACGAGCAGTACTTC.

The chain joins TRBV29-1 to TRBJ1-5, with a weak D call TRBD1 (5 bases). The V end lost 4 bases, the J end lost 1 base, and 11 bases lay between the germline ends. CDR3 length: 14 residues. Looked up from germline, CDR1 is SQVTM and CDR2 is ANQGSEA. The CDR3 region has the DNA TGCAGCGTTGCTGAGTCAGGGAGCAATCAGCCCCAGCATTTT. It is translated as CSVAESGSNQPQHF.

This rearrangement joins TRBV4-1 to TRBJ2-1, with D maybe TRBD2 (6 bases). Germline CDR1 MGHRA, CDR2 YSYEKL. V lost 0 bases, J lost 1 base, and 7 bases lay in between. The CDR3 consists of 15 residues. The CDR3, as DNA: TGCGCCAGCAGCCAAGACAGCGGGTCCTACAATGAGCAGTTCTTC. It yields the protein CASSQDSGSYNEQFF.

The gene calls are TRBV19 and TRBJ1-2, with 8 bases identical to TRBD1. After removal of 0 bases from V and 4 bases from J, the junction contained 4 bases not matched to a gene. The CDR3 runs to 15 residues. Germline CDR1 and CDR2: LNHDA and SQIVND (reference sequence). Here the CDR3 reads CASSIEQGVAYGYTF. Written as DNA, the CDR3 is TGTGCCAGTAGTATAGAACAGGGGGTAGCCTATGGCTACACCTTC.

This chain uses TRBV11-3 with TRBJ2-2, with D uncertain. The CDR3 covers 16 residues. The ends were cut back, 5 bases at V and 7 bases at J, with 20 bases in the middle. Per germline, CDR1 SGHNT and CDR2 YENEEA. The CDR3 coding sequence is TGTGCCAGCAGCCCTTACTTGACCCCCCGGGTCGGGGAGCTGTTTTTT. Translation: CASSPYLTPRVGELFF.

The chain uses TRBV28 and TRBJ1-1, with 9 bases that match TRBD1. The CDR3 has 16 amino acids. With V trimmed by 5 bases and J by 5 bases, 12 bases remained unmatched. Germline values: CDR1 MDHEN, CDR2 SYDVKM. The CDR3 region has the DNA TGTGCCAGCAGTGCTATTCGACAGGGGGTGTGGACTGAAGCTTTCTTT. The encoded protein is CASSAIRQGVWTEAFF.

The chain recombines TRBV10-1 with TRBJ2-7, with 9 bases lining up with TRBD1. Germline lookup yields CDR1 WNHNN and CDR2 SYGVQD (reference sequence). The CDR3 has 17 residues. V lost 4 bases, J lost 1 base, and 11 bases stayed unmatched. The CDR3 DNA reads as TGCGCCAGCAGTGTTCCGGGACAGGGAAGATGGTCCTACGAGCAGTACTTC. This sequence encodes CASSVPGQGRWSYEQYF.

The V gene is TRBV14, the J gene TRBJ1-2; the D is unclear. CDR1 is SGHDN and CDR2 is FVKESK in the germline V gene. The CDR3 runs to 13 residues. V lost 1 base to trimming and J lost 2 bases, with 5 bases between them. CDR3 region: CASSQGQNYGYTF. For the CDR3, the DNA is TGTGCCAGCAGCCAAGGACAAAACTATGGCTACACCTTC.

The V gene is TRBV2, the J gene TRBJ2-7; TRBD2 agrees at 10 bases. The CDR3 sequence is 15 residues long. Germline values: CDR1 SNHLY, CDR2 FYNNEI. V dropped 3 bases and J dropped 7; count of bases not matched to a gene: 9. The CDR3 bases are TGTGCCAGCAGTGACCCAAGCGGGGGGGCGGAGGAGCAGTACTTC. This translates into CASSDPSGGAEEQYF.

The chain combines TRBV30 with TRBJ2-7; 7 positions agree with TRBD2. Germline values: CDR1 GTSNPN, CDR2 SVGIG (reference sequence). Trimming cost V 3 bases and J 4 bases; bases outside gene matches: 12. The CDR3 runs 15 residues. The CDR3 DNA follows: TGTGCCTGGAGCGCGGGGGTTAGGTTAAGGTACGAGCAGTACTTC. Translated: CAWSAGVRLRYEQYF.

In this sample, this clone turned up many times. This may come from a read error, since a much larger clone is one base off. The chain employs TRBV7-9 and TRBJ1-5, with a possible D match to TRBD1 (5 bases). The CDR3 contains 14 residues. The germline V gene encodes CDR1 SEHNR and CDR2 FQNEAQ (reference sequence). CDR3 sequence reads: CSSSLAVGEGPQHF. Here the CDR3 DNA reads TGTTCCAGCAGCTTAGCTGTAGGGGAAGGTCCCCAGCATTTT.

The V and J genes are TRBV21-1 and TRBJ2-7; the table calls TRBD2, which could not be checked here. TRBV21-1 has pseudogene status. This CDR3 is built from 13 residues. Here the CDR3 DNA reads TGTGCCAGCACTGGAGGACCAGAGGTCGAGCAGTACTTC. Its translation: CASTGGPEVEQYF.

A note on this clone: A read error may produce the germline difference seen at one junction end. The rearrangement links TRBV7-9 to TRBJ1-4; D gene ambiguous. This CDR3 is 15 amino acids long. Germline V gene sequence: CDR1 SEHNR, CDR2 FQNEAQ (reference sequence). CDR3 region: CSSSLARSGREKLFF. CDR3 sequence (DNA): TGTTCCAGCAGCTTAGCCCGATCTGGGCGTGAAAAACTGTTTTTT.

The chain couples TRBV5-1 to TRBJ2-3; 9 bases are shared with TRBD1. After removal of 4 bases from V and 4 bases from J, the junction contained 7 bases not matched to a gene. Germline V gene data show CDR1 as SGHRS and CDR2 as YFSETQ. CDR3 length equals 15 residues. The CDR3 sequence is CASSPADRGADTQYF. The CDR3 nucleotides read TGCGCCAGCAGCCCTGCAGACAGGGGGGCAGATACGCAGTATTTT.

This clone was seen once. The genes are TRBV5-1 and TRBJ1-2; D is ambiguous. Germline CDR1 SGHRS, CDR2 YFSETQ. Deletions cut 4 bases from V and 0 bases from J, with 19 bases between. CDR3 size: 17 residues. The DNA for the CDR3 is TGCGCCAGCAGCCTTTCTTCGAGGCAGAGACCTAACTATGGCTACACCTTC. Translating it yields CASSLSSRQRPNYGYTF.

This clone was found once. The rearrangement joins TRBV11-3 to TRBJ2-3, with 12 bases identical to TRBD2. From germline, CDR1 is SGHNT and CDR2 YENEEA. V shed 8 bases, J shed 2 bases, and the junction held 8 bases outside the gene matches. The CDR3 is 16 residues long. The DNA for the CDR3 is TGTGCCAGCGCGAAAGGACTAGCGGGGTACACAGATACGCAGTATTTT. Amino acid sequence: CASAKGLAGYTDTQYF.

The genes are TRBV5-1 and TRBJ2-1; 8 bases match TRBD2. The CDR3 covers 13 residues. Germline V lookup: CDR1 SGHRS, CDR2 YFSETQ. V trimming: 4 bases; J trimming: 9 bases; junction bases outside the gene matches: 6. The chain's CDR3 is CASSLGGAGEQFF. The CDR3 DNA is TGCGCCAGCAGCCTCGGGGGGGCCGGTGAGCAGTTCTTC.

Only a few counts were recorded for this clone. The rearrangement uses TRBV6-5 and TRBJ1-2, with D possibly TRBD1 on 6 matching bases. This CDR3 comprises 12 residues. Trimming left V 7 bases short and J 6 bases short, with 12 bases between. From germline, CDR1 is MNHEY and CDR2 SVGAGI. CDR3 bases: TGTGCCAGCACGGGGGGGGCGAATGGCTACACCTTC. Translating gives CASTGGANGYTF.

J is TRBJ2-3 and V is TRBV6-1; D may be TRBD1 (5 bases). Germline V lookup: CDR1 MNHNS, CDR2 SASEGT. The CDR3 has 12 residues. With 2 bases removed from V and 7 bases from J, the gap between germline ends came to 7 bases. For the CDR3, the DNA is TGTGCCAGCAGTGAAAAGGGGTATACGCAGTATTTT. This gives the protein CASSEKGYTQYF.

The V call is TRBV28, the J call TRBJ1-2, with D possibly matching TRBD1 (5 bases). This CDR3 comprises 14 residues. Trimming pared 3 bases from V and 1 base from J, leaving 9 bases between. Per germline, CDR1 MDHEN and CDR2 SYDVKM. The CDR3 region has the DNA TGTGCCAGCAGTTTGGGGCAGATTAACTATGGCTACACCTTC. Encoded protein: CASSLGQINYGYTF.

This chain connects TRBV6-1 to TRBJ2-7, with 11 bases identical to TRBD2. The V segment lost 7 bases and the J segment 2 bases; nucleotides outside the gene matches: 4. This CDR3 is built from 14 residues. Per the germline V gene, CDR1 is MNHNS and CDR2 is SASEGT. The CDR3 spells CASMIAGGPYEQYF. The CDR3 bases are TGTGCCAGCATGATAGCGGGGGGGCCCTACGAGCAGTACTTC.

V and J are TRBV5-1 and TRBJ1-2; no clear D gene. Germline CDR1 and CDR2: SGHRS and YFSETQ. Trimming pared 0 bases from V and 8 bases from J, leaving 8 bases between. The CDR3 contains 12 residues. The CDR3 is CASSLGTGGYTF. In DNA form, the CDR3 reads TGCGCCAGCAGCTTGGGGACTGGCGGCTACACCTTC.

The rearrangement joins TRBV5-1 to TRBJ1-4; D uncertain. The CDR3 runs to 15 residues. The germline gives CDR1 SGHRS, CDR2 YFSETQ. Trimming cost V 4 bases and J 1 base, with 11 bases left between them. The CDR3 protein is CASSPLGGTNEKLFF. For the CDR3, the DNA is TGCGCCAGCAGCCCGTTAGGAGGAACTAATGAAAAACTGTTTTTT.

This clone was seen only a few times. The V call is TRBV19, the J call TRBJ1-1; D perhaps matches TRBD1 (6 bases). Germline V gene lookup returns CDR1 LNHDA and CDR2 SQIVND (reference sequence). Trimming stripped 5 bases from V and 1 base from J, with 14 bases between. The CDR3 sequence is 15 residues long. Here the CDR3 reads CASSPRTQGNTEAFF. The CDR3 nucleotides read TGTGCCAGTAGTCCACGGACACAGGGGAACACTGAAGCTTTCTTT.

The chain's CDR3 is CASSFQGSGNTIYF. CDR3 coding DNA: TGTGCCAGCAGCTTCCAGGGCTCTGGAAACACCATATATTTT. The chain joins TRBV11-2 to TRBJ1-3; TRBD1 is a possible D gene (5 bases). Germline CDR1 and CDR2: SGHAT and FQNNGV. This CDR3 is built from 14 residues. The V end was cut by 3 bases, the J end by 0 bases, with 6 bases between.